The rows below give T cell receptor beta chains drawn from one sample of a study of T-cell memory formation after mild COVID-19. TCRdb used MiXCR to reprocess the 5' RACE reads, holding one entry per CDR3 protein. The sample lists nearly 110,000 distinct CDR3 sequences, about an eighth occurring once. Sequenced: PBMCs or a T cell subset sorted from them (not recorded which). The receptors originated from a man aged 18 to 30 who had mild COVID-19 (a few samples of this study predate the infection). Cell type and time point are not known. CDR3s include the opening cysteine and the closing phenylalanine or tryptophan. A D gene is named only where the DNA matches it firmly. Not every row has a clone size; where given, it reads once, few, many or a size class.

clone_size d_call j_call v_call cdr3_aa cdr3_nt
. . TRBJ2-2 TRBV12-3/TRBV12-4 CASSFVRGYTGELFF TGTGCCAGCAGTTTCGTCAGGGGCTACACCGGGGAGCTGTTTTTT
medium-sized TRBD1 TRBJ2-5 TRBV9 CASSPGQGFLTEAQYF TGTGCCAGCAGCCCGGGACAGGGGTTTCTTACCGAGGCCCAGTACTTC
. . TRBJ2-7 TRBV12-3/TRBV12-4 CASSLDGTKQYF TGTGCCAGCAGTTTGGACGGTACTAAGCAGTACTTC
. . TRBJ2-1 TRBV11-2 CASSFDSGPGGQFF TGTGCCAGCAGCTTCGACTCTGGGCCCGGGGGGCAGTTCTTC
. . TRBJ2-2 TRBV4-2 CASSQRTGGMVSGELIF TGTGCCAGCAGCCAAAGGACAGGAGGAATGGTTAGCGGGGAGCTGATTTTT
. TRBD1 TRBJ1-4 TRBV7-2 CASSPTGTALPAGNEKLFF TGTGCCAGCAGCCCCACGGGGACAGCCCTCCCTGCCGGTAATGAAAAACTGTTTTTT
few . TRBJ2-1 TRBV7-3 CASSLSPTRNNEQFF TGTGCCAGCAGCTTATCCCCCACTAGAAACAATGAGCAGTTCTTC
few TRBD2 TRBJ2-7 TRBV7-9 CASSSPSGGSYEQYF TGTGCCAGCAGCTCCCCTAGCGGGGGTTCCTACGAGCAGTACTTC
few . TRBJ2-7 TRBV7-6 CASRPTNNNYEQYF TGTGCCAGCAGACCAACCAACAACAACTACGAGCAGTACTTC
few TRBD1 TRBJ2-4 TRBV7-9 CASSQPWVGDSENIQYF TGTGCCAGCAGCCAACCCTGGGTTGGGGACAGTGAAAACATTCAGTACTTC
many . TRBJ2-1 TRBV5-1 CASSLQNNEQFF TGCGCCAGCAGCTTGCAAAACAATGAGCAGTTCTTC
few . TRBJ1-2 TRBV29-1 CSVEGGFDGYTF TGCAGCGTCGAAGGGGGGTTTGATGGCTACACCTTC